This T cell receptor (beta chain) was profiled in a study of beta chain features in type 1 diabetes. The authors reverse transcribed all of the isolated RNA, so sequencing captured expressed TCRB transcripts. Here immunoSEQ multiplex PCR was the method, and the copy in TCRdb shows in-frame clones only, minus some. This sample yields around 330,000 clones, of which approximately 11% are seen a single time; over 0.015% belongs to the top ten. Sequenced input: naive CD4+ T cells from blood. The clonotype originates from a young woman in good health.

The CDR3 sequence is CSVSRTGTVNTEAFF. DNA for the CDR3: TGCAGCGTTTCTAGAACCGGGACAGTGAACACTGAAGCTTTCTTT. The V call is TRBV29-1, the J call TRBJ1-1, with 7 bases fitting TRBD1. Unmatched junction bases numbered 9, after V lost 5 bases and J lost 0 bases. This CDR3 has 15 residues. From germline, CDR1 is SQVTM and CDR2 ANQGSEA.